The 19 T cell receptor beta chains presented below share a single source sample, sequenced in a study of low-dose radiotherapy and immunotherapy resistance in tumors. TRAV- and TRBV-specific primers were used for first-strand cDNA, which covered alpha and beta chains. Amplification, which lasted around 20 PCR cycles, used a constant-region primer and V-primer adapter to amplify TCRs. Via MiXCR, TCRdb re-called the reads, giving one row per CDR3 protein. Among 30,000 or so distinct CDR3 sequences listed, 49% were seen once. Described time point: after trial treatment. Regarding treatment: LDRT plus nivolumab, ipilimumab, low-dose cyclophosphamide and aspirin (RACIN trial). Sequenced here: PBMCs, sampled after low-dose radiotherapy plus immunotherapy. The receptors here all came from a male donor with gallbladder cancer.

This clonotype was seen at least ten times. The gene calls are TRBV27 and TRBJ2-2, with 7 bases lining up with TRBD1. The junction had 6 bases not matched to a gene; V was cut back by 5 bases and J by 3 bases. CDR1 MNHEY and CDR2 SMNVEV come from the germline V gene (reference sequence). This CDR3 is 15 amino acids long. CDR3 sequence reads: CASSMGQTYTGELFF. CDR3 nucleotide sequence: TGTGCCAGCAGTATGGGACAGACTTACACCGGGGAGCTGTTTTTT.

Ten or more counts support this clonotype. This chain's CDR3 is CSASPPRGRGYTGELFF. The CDR3, as DNA: TGCAGTGCCAGCCCCCCCAGGGGGCGAGGGTACACCGGGGAGCTGTTTTTT. This chain uses TRBV20-1 with TRBJ2-2, with 8 nucleotides matching TRBD1. Germline values: CDR1 DFQATT, CDR2 SNEGSKA (reference sequence). This CDR3 has 17 amino acids. V gave up 6 bases and J gave up 3 bases; unmatched junction bases: 15.

This clonotype is medium-sized (0.01 to 0.1%) within its sample. The chain carries TRBV2 and TRBJ2-6, with 10 bases matching TRBD1. V lost 7 bases to trimming and J lost 1 base; unmatched junction nucleotides: 7. Germline loops: CDR1 SNHLY, CDR2 FYNNEI. CDR3 length: 17 residues. CDR3 nucleotide sequence: TGTGCCAGCACCCGGGACAGGGGATTGTCTGGGGCCAACGTCCTGACTTTC. Protein product: CASTRDRGLSGANVLTF.

This clonotype was seen repeatedly, ten times or more. The chain employs TRBV12-3 or TRBV12-4 and TRBJ2-3; D may be TRBD1 (5 bases). The V end was cut by 3 bases, the J end by 1 base, with 5 bases between. The CDR3 has 13 residues. CDR3: CASSFRGTDTQYF. The CDR3 DNA reads as TGTGCCAGCAGTTTCAGGGGCACAGATACGCAGTATTTT.

The V call is TRBV3-1, the J call TRBJ2-2, with D perhaps TRBD1 (5 bases). CDR3 length: 14 residues. The germline V gene encodes CDR1 LGHDT and CDR2 YNNKEL (reference sequence). V shed 1 base and J shed 7 bases, with 10 bases lying between them. As DNA, the CDR3 is TGTGCCAGCAGCCAAGGGGGCGCCGGCGGGGAGCTGTTTTTT. It yields the protein CASSQGGAGGELFF.

The chain recombines TRBV10-3 with TRBJ2-3; 8 bases match TRBD2. The CDR3 runs to 14 residues. Trimming cost V 6 bases and J 2 bases; bases outside gene matches: 4. Germline V lookup: CDR1 ENHRY, CDR2 SYGVKD. This CDR3 reads CAIRRGVDTDTQYF. The CDR3 DNA reads as TGTGCCATCAGGCGGGGGGTTGACACAGATACGCAGTATTTT.

As to this clonotype: A far more abundant clone sits one base away, making this likely a read error. The rearrangement joins TRBV25-1 to TRBJ2-4; 7 bases align to TRBD2. Germline V gene sequence: CDR1 MGHDK, CDR2 SYGVNS. With V trimmed by 3 bases and J by 13 bases, 12 bases remained unmatched. CDR3 length equals 14 residues. CDR3 coding DNA: TGTGCCAGCAGTGAGAGTCTAGCGGTTAGTGAGCAGTACTTC. As protein: CASSESLAVSEQYF.

In its sample, this clonotype ranks as medium-sized. As DNA, the CDR3 is TGTGCCAGCAGTTTAAGACCCGGGGGCTACACCTTC. Protein product: CASSLRPGGYTF. V and J are TRBV28 and TRBJ1-2; no definite D call. CDR3 length equals 12 residues. The germline CDR1 and CDR2 sequences are MDHEN and SYDVKM. Trimming removed 2 bases at V and 8 bases at J, with 9 bases between.

This clonotype is deemed medium-sized. The chain uses TRBV6-6 and TRBJ2-1, with TRBD1 identical over 9 bases. Unmatched junction bases numbered 12, after V lost 10 bases and J lost 5 bases. The CDR3 length is 15 residues. The V gene's germline CDR1 is MNHNY and CDR2 SVGAGI (reference sequence). The CDR3 here is CATKGRDRDNNEQFF. Here the CDR3 DNA reads TGTGCCACAAAGGGGAGGGACAGGGATAACAATGAGCAGTTCTTC.

The rearrangement uses TRBV5-8 and TRBJ2-1, with no clear D. The CDR3 is 15 amino acids. From germline, CDR1 is SGHTS and CDR2 YDEGEE. Trimming took 4 bases from V and 4 from J, leaving 15 bases between them. The CDR3 DNA follows: TGTGCCAGCAGCCGAAGCAGCCGCCTTTACAATGAGCAGTTCTTC. Translation: CASSRSSRLYNEQFF. The entire variable domain, with the rest obtained from reference TRBV5-8 and TRBJ2-1, is as follows: EAGVTQSPTHLIKTRGQQATLRCSPISGHTSVYWYQQALGLGLQFLLWYDEGEERNRGNFPPRFSGRQFPNYSSELNVNALELEDSALYLCASSRSSRLYNEQFFGPGTRLTVL.

By share of the sample, this clonotype is medium-sized. The rearrangement links TRBV5-1 to TRBJ1-1; 7 bases match TRBD1. Germline V gives CDR1 SGHRS, CDR2 YFSETQ. The CDR3 runs 16 residues. The trim removed 4 bases at V and 0 bases at J, leaving 9 bases unmatched. CDR3 loop: CASSETTGQVNTEAFF. The CDR3 coding sequence is TGCGCCAGCAGCGAGACTACAGGACAGGTGAACACTGAAGCTTTCTTT.

This clonotype has ten or more counts. The chain links TRBV19 to TRBJ2-5; 7 bases are shared with TRBD2. V shed 3 bases and J 4 bases; nucleotides not matched to a gene: 5. This CDR3 has 14 amino acids. CDR1 LNHDA and CDR2 SQIVND come from the germline V gene (reference sequence). CDR3: CASSISGNRETQYF. CDR3 coding DNA: TGTGCCAGTAGTATCAGCGGGAATAGAGAGACCCAGTACTTC.

This clonotype was observed many times. The V gene is TRBV18, the J gene TRBJ2-5; D not resolved. The CDR3 is 13 residues long. The V and J ends lost 3 bases and 3 bases respectively, with 8 bases between them. CDR1 and CDR2 from the germline V gene are KGHSH and LQKENI. The CDR3, as DNA: TGTGCCAGCTCACCCCCAGGAGAAGAGACCCAGTACTTC. Translated, it gives CASSPPGEETQYF. The full variable domain, in which reference TRBV18 and TRBJ2-5 provide the parts outside the CDR3, is NAGVMQNPRHLVRRRGQEARLRCSPMKGHSHVYWYRQLPEEGLKFMVYLQKENIIDESGMPKERFSAEFPKEGPSILRIQQVVRGDSAAYFCASSPPGEETQYFGPGTRLLVL.

This clonotype has a count of ten or more. Germline is not matched at one junction end, which may reflect a read error. The rearrangement links TRBV12-5 to TRBJ2-7; TRBD2 agrees at 9 bases. CDR1 and CDR2 from the germline V gene are LGHNT and FRNRAP. The CDR3 is 14 amino acids. This CDR3 reads CASGPSGGGDDRFF. The CDR3 bases are TGTGCTAGTGGTCCTTCTGGCGGGGGGGATGATCGGTTCTTC.

Judged by abundance, this clonotype is medium-sized. This rearrangement joins TRBV24-1 to TRBJ2-3; D unresolved. This CDR3 has 17 residues. V lost 3 bases and J lost 2, with 17 bases in between. CDR1 is KGHDR, CDR2 SFDVKD, per germline. This CDR3 reads CATSDPRDPRSTDTQYF. As DNA, the CDR3 is TGTGCCACCAGTGATCCGCGAGATCCCCGATCCACAGATACGCAGTATTTT.

This clonotype is deemed medium-sized. The chain has TRBV29-1 and TRBJ2-1; a possible D gene is TRBD1 (6 bases). The germline V gene encodes CDR1 SQVTM and CDR2 ANQGSEA. Trimming stripped 6 bases from V and 6 bases from J, with 12 bases between. The CDR3 contains 12 residues. The CDR3 sequence is CSVADRSNEQFF. The CDR3 region has the DNA TGCAGCGTGGCCGACAGGTCCAATGAGCAGTTCTTC.

At least ten counts were recorded for this clonotype. The V gene is TRBV7-4, the J gene TRBJ2-1; D might be TRBD1 (5 bases). The V end was cut by 5 bases, the J end by 8 bases, with 7 bases between. Per the germline V gene, CDR1 is SGHVT and CDR2 is SQSDAQ. The CDR3 runs 11 residues. The CDR3 loop reads CASSIRDEQFF. In nucleotides, the CDR3 is TGTGCCAGCAGCATCAGGGATGAGCAGTTCTTC.

The table lists this clonotype with a few counts. The chain combines TRBV6-4 with TRBJ2-1, with 14 bases that match TRBD2. Per germline, CDR1 MRHNA and CDR2 SNTAGT. CDR3 size: 15 residues. V lost 3 bases and J lost 6; bases outside the gene matches: 1. DNA of the CDR3: TGTGCCAGCAGTGAGACTAGCGGGGGGGTCAATGAGCAGTTCTTC. Its protein product is CASSETSGGVNEQFF.

The rearrangement links TRBV14 to TRBJ2-4; TRBD1 matches at 8 bases. Germline assignment: CDR1 SGHDN and CDR2 FVKESK. J lost 7 bases, V lost 4 bases, and 6 bases had no gene match. The CDR3 length is 14 residues. The CDR3 protein is CASSPRTGQNIQYF. The CDR3 region has the DNA TGTGCCAGCAGCCCTAGGACAGGGCAGAACATTCAGTACTTC.